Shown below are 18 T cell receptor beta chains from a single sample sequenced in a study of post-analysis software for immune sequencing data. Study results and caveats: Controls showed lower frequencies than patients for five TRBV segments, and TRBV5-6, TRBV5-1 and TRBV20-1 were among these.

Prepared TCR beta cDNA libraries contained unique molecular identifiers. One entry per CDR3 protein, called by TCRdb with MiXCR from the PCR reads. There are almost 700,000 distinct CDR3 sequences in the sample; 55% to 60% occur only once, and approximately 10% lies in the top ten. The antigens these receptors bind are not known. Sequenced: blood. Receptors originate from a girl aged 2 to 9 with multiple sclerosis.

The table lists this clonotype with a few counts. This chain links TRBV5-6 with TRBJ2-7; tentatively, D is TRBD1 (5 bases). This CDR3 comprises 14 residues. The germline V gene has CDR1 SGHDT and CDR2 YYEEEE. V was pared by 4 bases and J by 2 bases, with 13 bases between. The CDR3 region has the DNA TGTGCCAGCAGCCTCTGGGCCAGGGCCTACGAGCAGTACTTC. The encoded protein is CASSLWARAYEQYF.

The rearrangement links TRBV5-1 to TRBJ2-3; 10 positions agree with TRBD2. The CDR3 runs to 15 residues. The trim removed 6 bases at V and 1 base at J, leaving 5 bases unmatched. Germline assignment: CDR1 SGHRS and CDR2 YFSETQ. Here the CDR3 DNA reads TGCGCCAGCACCCCGCTAGCGGGGGGCACAGATACGCAGTATTTT. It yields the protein CASTPLAGGTDTQYF.

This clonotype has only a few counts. Here the CDR3 DNA reads TGCAGCGTTGGCCGGGGGACAGAACCCTACGAGCAGTACTTC. Amino acids: CSVGRGTEPYEQYF. V and J are TRBV29-1 and TRBJ2-7, with a tentative D call TRBD1 (7 bases). Germline V gene sequence: CDR1 SQVTM, CDR2 ANQGSEA. The CDR3 contains 14 residues. The V gene lost 4 bases and the J gene lost 2 bases, with 15 bases spanning the gap.

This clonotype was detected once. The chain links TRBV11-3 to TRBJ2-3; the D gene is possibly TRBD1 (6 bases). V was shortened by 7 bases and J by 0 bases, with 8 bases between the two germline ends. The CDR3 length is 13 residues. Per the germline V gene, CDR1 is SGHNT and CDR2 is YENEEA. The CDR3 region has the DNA TGTGCCAGCACAGGGGTCAGCACAGATACGCAGTATTTT. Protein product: CASTGVSTDTQYF.

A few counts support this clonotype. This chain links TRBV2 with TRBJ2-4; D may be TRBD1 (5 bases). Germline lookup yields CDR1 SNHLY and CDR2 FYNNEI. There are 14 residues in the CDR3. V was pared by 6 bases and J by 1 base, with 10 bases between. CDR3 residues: CASRATAAKNIQYF. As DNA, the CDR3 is TGTGCCAGCAGGGCGACAGCGGCCAAAAACATTCAGTACTTC.

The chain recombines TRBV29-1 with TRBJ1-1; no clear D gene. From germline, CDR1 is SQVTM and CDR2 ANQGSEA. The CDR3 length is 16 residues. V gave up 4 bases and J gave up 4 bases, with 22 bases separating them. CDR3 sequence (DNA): TGCAGCGTTGTGAGGGAGGGATGGTTGGTTGGCACTGAAGCTTTCTTT. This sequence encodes CSVVREGWLVGTEAFF.

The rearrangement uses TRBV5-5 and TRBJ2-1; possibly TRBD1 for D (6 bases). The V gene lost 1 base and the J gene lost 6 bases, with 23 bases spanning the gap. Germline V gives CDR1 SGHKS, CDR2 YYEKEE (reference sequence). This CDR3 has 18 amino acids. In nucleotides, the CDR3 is TGTGCCAGCAGCTTGAGAACCATCGGGCAGGGGCCATTCAATGAGCAGTTCTTC. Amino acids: CASSLRTIGQGPFNEQFF.

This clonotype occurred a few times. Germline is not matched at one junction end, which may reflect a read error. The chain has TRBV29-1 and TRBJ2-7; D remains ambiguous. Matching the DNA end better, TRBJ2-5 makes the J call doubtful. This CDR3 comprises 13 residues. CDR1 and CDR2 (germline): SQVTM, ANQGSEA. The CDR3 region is CSVEEPPLGTQYF. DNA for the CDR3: TGCAGCGTGGAAGAACCCCCGTTAGGGACCCAGTACTTC.

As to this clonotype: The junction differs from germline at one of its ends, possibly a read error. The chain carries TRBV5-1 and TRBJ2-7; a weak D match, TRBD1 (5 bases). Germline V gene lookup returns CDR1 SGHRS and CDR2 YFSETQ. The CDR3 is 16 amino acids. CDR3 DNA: TGCGCCAGCAGCTTGAGGCGCGACAGTGGTTTTTACGGGCAGTACTTC. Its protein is CASSLRRDSGFYGQYF.

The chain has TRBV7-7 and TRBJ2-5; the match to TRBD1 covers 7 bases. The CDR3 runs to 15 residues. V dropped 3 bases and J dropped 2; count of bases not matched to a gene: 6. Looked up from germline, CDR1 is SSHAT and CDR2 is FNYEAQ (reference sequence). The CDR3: CASSFRTGDQETQYF. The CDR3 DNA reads TGTGCCAGCAGCTTCCGGACAGGAGATCAAGAGACCCAGTACTTC.

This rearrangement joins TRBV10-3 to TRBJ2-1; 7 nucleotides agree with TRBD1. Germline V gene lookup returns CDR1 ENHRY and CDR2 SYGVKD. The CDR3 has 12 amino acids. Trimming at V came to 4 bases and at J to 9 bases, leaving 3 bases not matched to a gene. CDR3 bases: TGTGCCATCAGTGGGGACAGCTCTGAGCAGTTCTTC. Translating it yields CAISGDSSEQFF.

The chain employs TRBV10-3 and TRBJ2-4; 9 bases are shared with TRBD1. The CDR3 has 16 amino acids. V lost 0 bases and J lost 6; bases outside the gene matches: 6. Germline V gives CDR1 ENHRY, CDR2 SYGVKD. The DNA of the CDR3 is TGTGCCATCAGTGAGTCCCCAGGACAGGGGAGAAACATTCAGTACTTC. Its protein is CAISESPGQGRNIQYF.

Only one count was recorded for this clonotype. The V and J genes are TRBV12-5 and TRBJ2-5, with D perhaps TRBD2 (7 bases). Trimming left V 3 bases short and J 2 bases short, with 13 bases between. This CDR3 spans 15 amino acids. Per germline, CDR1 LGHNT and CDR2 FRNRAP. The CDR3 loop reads CASGFSGGPQETQYF. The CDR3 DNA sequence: TGTGCTAGTGGTTTCTCGGGGGGCCCTCAAGAGACCCAGTACTTC.

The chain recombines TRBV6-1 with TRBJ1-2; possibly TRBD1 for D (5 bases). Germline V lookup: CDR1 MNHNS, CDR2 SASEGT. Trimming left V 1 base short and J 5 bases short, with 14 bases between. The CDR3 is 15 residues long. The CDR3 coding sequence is TGTGCCAGCAGTGAAGTGGACACATCGGGATATGGCTACACCTTC. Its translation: CASSEVDTSGYGYTF.

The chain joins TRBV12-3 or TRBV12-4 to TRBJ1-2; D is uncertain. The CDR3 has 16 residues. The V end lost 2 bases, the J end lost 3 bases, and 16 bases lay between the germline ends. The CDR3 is CASSLIPTSGYYGYTF. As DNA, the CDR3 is TGTGCCAGCAGTTTAATCCCAACGTCGGGATACTATGGCTACACCTTC.

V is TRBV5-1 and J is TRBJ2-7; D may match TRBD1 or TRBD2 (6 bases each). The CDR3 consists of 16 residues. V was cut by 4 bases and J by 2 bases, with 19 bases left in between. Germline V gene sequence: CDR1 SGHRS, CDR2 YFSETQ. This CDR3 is CASSAVGGMETYEQYF. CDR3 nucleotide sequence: TGCGCCAGCAGCGCTGTAGGGGGGATGGAAACCTACGAGCAGTACTTC.

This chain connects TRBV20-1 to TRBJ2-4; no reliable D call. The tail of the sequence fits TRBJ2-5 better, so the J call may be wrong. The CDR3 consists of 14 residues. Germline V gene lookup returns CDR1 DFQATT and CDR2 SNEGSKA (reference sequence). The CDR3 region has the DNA TGCAGTGCTAGAGAAGGTGGTAAGGCGACGACCCAGTACTTC. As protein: CSAREGGKATTQYF.

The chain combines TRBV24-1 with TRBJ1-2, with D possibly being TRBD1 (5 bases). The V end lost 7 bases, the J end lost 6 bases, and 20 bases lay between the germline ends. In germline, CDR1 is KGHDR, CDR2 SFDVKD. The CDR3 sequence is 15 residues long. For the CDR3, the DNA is TGTGCCACCAGCGGAACCGGGACCCAGGGTGATGGCTACACCTTC. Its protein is CATSGTGTQGDGYTF.